The present T cell receptor (beta chain) was sequenced within a study of blood T cell repertoires in COVID-19. The table came from immunoSEQ multiplex PCR; TCRdb's copy has only in-frame clones and leaves some out. Of about 250,000 clones listed, roughly 84% are singletons. Material: peripheral blood. This TCR was sampled from a human donor with COVID-19, enrolled during active disease. The donor label of this sample is uncertain.

The DNA for the CDR3 is TGTGCCATCAGTGAGTCGTATGCAGGGGGGACAACTGGAGGCACAGATACGCAGTATTTT. Amino acid sequence: CAISESYAGGTTGGTDTQYF. The chain joins TRBV10-3 to TRBJ2-3; perhaps TRBD1 as D (7 bases). CDR1 ENHRY and CDR2 SYGVKD come from the germline V gene. The CDR3 covers 20 residues. The ends were cut back, 0 bases at V and 1 base at J, with 23 bases in the middle.